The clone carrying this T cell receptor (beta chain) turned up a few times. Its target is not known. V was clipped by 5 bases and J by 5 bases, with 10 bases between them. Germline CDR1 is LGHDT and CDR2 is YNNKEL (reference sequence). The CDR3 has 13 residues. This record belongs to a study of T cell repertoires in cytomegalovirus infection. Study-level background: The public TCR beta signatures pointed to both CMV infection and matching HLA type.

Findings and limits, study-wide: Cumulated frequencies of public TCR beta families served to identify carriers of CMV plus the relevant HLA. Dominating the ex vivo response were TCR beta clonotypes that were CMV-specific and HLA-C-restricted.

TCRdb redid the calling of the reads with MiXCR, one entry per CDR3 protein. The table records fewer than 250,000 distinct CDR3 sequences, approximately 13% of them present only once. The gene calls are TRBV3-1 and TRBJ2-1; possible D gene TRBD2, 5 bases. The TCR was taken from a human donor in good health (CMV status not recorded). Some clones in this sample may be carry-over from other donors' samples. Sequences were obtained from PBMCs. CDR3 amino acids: CASSYGIDNEQFF. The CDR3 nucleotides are TGTGCCAGCAGCTACGGGATAGACAATGAGCAGTTCTTC.